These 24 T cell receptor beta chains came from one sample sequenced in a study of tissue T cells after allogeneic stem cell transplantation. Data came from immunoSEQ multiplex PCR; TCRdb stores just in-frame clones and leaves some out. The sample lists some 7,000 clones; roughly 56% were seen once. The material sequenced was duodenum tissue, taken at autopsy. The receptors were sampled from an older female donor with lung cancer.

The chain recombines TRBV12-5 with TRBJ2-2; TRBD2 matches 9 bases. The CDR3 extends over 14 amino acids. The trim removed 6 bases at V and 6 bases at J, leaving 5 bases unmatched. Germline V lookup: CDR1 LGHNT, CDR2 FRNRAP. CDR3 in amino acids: CASGLAGRSGELFF. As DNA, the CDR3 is TGTGCTAGTGGGCTAGCGGGAAGATCCGGGGAGCTGTTTTTT.

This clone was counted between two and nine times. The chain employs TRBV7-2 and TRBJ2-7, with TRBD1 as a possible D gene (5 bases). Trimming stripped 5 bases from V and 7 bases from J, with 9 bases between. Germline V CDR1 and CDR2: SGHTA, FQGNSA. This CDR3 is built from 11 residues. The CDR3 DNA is TGTGCCAGCAGCCAGGGTACGGAGCAGTACTTC. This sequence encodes CASSQGTEQYF. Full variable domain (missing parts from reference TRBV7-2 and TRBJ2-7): GAGVSQSPSNKVTEKGKDVELRCDPISGHTALYWYRQSLGQGLEFLIYFQGNSAPDKSGLPSDRFSAERTGGSVSTLTIQRTQQEDSAVYLCASSQGTEQYFGPGTRLTVT.

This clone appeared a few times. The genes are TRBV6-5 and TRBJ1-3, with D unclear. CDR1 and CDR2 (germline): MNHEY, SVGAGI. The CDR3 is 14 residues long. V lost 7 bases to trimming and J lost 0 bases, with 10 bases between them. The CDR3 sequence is CASIYRSSGNTIYF. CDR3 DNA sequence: TGTGCCAGCATATATCGGTCCTCTGGAAACACCATATATTTT.

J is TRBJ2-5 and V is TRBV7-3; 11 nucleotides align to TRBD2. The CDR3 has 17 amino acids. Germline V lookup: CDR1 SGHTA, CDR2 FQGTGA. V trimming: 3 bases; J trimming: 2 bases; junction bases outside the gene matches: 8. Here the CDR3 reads CASSFFASGGSQETQYF. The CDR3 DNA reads TGTGCCAGCAGCTTCTTTGCTAGCGGGGGGTCACAAGAGACCCAGTACTTC.

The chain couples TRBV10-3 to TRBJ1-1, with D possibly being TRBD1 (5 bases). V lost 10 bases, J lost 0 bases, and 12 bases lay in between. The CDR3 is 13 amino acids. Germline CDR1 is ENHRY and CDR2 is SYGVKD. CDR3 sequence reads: CATREQLNTEAFF. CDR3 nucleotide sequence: TGTGCCACCAGGGAACAGTTGAACACTGAAGCTTTCTTT.

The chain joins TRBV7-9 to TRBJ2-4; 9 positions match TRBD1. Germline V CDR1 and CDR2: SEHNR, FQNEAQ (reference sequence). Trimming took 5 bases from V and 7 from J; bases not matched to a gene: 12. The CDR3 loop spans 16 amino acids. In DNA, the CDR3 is TGTGCCAGCAGCACCCCGCCGGGACAGGGAAGTAACATTCAGTACTTC. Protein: CASSTPPGQGSNIQYF.

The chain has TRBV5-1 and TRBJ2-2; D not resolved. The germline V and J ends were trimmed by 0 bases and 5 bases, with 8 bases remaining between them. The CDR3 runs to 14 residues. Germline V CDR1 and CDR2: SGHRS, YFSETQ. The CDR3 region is CASSLGDRTGELFF. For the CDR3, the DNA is TGCGCCAGCAGCTTGGGGGATAGGACCGGGGAGCTGTTTTTT.

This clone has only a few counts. The CDR3 protein is CASSLDSLGSYNSPLHF. DNA for the CDR3: TGTGCCAGCAGCTTAGACAGTCTAGGCTCCTATAATTCACCCCTCCACTTT. This chain links TRBV11-2 with TRBJ1-6; no firm D call. Trimming removed 0 bases from V and 0 bases from J, with 9 bases in between. CDR1 SGHAT and CDR2 FQNNGV come from the germline V gene. The CDR3 covers 17 residues.

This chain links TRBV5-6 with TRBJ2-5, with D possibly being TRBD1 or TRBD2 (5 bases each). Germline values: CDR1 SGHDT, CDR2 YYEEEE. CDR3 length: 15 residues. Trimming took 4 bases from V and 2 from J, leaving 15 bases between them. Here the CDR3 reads CASSALGDVQETQYF. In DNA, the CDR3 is TGTGCCAGCAGCGCGCTCGGGGACGTACAAGAGACCCAGTACTTC.

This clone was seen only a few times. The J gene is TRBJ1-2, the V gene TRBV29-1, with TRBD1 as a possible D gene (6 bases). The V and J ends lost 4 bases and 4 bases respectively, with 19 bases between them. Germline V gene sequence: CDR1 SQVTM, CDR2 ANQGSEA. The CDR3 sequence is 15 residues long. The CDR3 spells CSVVGAGRLFYGYTF. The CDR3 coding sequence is TGCAGCGTTGTGGGGGCGGGGCGCCTCTTCTATGGCTACACCTTC.

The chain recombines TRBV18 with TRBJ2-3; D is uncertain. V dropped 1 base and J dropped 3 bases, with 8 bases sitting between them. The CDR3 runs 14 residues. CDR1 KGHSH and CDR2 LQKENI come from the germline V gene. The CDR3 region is CASSPQTRTDTQYF. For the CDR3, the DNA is TGTGCCAGCTCACCACAGACACGGACAGATACGCAGTATTTT.

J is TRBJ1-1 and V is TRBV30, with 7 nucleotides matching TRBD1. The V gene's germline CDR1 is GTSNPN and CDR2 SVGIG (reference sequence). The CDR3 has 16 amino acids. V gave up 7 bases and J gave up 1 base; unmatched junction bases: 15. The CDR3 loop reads CASKGRQGMGNTEAFF. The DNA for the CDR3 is TGTGCCTCAAAGGGTAGACAGGGCATGGGGAACACTGAAGCTTTCTTT.

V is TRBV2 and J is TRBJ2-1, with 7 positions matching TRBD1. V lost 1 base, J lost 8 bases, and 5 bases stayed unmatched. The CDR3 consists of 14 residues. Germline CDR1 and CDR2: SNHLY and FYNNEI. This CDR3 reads CASSEEGASHEQFF. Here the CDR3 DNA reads TGTGCCAGCAGTGAAGAGGGGGCTTCCCATGAGCAGTTCTTC.

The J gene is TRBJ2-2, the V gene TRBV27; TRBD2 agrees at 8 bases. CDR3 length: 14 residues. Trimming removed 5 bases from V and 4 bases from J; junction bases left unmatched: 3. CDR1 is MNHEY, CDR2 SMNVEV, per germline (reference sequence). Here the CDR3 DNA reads TGTGCCAGCAGTCTAGCGGGCGCCACCGGGGAGCTGTTTTTT. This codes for CASSLAGATGELFF.

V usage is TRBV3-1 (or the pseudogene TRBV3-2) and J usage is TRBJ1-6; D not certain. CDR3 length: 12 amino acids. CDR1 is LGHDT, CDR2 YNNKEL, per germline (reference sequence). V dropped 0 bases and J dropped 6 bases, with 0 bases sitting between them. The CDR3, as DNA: TGTGCCAGCAGCCAAGATAATTCACCCCTCCACTTT. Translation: CASSQDNSPLHF.

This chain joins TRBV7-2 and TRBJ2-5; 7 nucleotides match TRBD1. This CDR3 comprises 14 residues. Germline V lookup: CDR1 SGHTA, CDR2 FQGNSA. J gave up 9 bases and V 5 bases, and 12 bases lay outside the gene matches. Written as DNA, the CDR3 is TGTGCCAGCAGCCCGGGGAGCCATCAGGGGGCCCAGTACTTC. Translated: CASSPGSHQGAQYF.

The CDR3 region is CASSPFGFGGYTF. The DNA for the CDR3 is TGCGCCAGCAGCCCTTTCGGTTTCGGAGGCTACACCTTC. J is TRBJ1-2 and V is TRBV5-1, with D hard to call. V dropped 4 bases and J dropped 8 bases, with 15 bases sitting between them. This CDR3 region has 13 residues. In germline, CDR1 is SGHRS, CDR2 YFSETQ.

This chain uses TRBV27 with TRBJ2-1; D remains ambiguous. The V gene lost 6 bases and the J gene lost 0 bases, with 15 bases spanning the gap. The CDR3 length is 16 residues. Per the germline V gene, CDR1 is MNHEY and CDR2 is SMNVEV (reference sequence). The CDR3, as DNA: TGTGCCAGCAGAGCCACTTGGGGAAGCTCCTACAATGAGCAGTTCTTC. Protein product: CASRATWGSSYNEQFF.

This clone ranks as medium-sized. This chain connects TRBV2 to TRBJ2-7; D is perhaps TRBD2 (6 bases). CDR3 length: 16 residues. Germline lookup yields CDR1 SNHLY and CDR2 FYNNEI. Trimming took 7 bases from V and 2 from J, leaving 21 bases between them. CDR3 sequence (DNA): TGTGCCAGCAAACTACTGTTAGCGGATATCGCCTACGAGCAGTACTTC. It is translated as CASKLLLADIAYEQYF. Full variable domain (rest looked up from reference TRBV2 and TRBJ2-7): EPEVTQTPSHQVTQMGQEVILRCVPISNHLYFYWYRQILGQKVEFLVSFYNNEISEKSEIFDDQFSVERPDGSNFTLKIRSTKLEDSAMYFCASKLLLADIAYEQYFGPGTRLTVT.

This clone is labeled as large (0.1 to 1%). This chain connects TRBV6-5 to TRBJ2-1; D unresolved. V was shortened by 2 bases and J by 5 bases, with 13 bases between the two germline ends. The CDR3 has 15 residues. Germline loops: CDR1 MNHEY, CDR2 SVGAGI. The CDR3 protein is CASSYDHPVNNEQFF. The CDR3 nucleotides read TGTGCCAGCAGTTACGACCATCCTGTTAACAATGAGCAGTTCTTC.

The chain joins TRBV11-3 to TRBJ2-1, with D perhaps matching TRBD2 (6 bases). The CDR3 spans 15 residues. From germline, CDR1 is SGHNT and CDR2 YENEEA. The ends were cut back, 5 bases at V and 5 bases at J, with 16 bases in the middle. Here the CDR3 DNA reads TGTGCCAGCAGCCGAGGCGGGGCGGGTGACAATGAGCAGTTCTTC. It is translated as CASSRGGAGDNEQFF.

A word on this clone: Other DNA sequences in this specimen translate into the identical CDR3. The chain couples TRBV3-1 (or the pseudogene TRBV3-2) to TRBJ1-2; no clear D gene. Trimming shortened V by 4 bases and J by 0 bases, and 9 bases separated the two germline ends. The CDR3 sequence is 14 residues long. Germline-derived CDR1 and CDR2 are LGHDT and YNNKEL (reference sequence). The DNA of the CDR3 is TGTGCCAGCAGCCCCGGCGGACCTAACTATGGCTACACCTTC. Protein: CASSPGGPNYGYTF.

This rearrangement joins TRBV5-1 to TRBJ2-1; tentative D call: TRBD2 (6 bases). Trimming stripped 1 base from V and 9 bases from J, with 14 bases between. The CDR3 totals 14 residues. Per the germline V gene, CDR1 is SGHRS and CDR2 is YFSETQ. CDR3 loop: CASSLLTGESEQFF. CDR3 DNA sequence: TGCGCCAGCAGCTTGCTAACGGGAGAAAGTGAGCAGTTCTTC.

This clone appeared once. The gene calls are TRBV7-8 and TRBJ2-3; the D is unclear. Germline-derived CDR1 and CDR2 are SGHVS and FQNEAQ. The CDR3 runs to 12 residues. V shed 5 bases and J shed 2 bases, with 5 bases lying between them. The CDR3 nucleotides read TGTGCCAGCAGCCCCACCACAGATACGCAGTATTTT. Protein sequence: CASSPTTDTQYF.